One sample yielded the 16 T cell receptor beta chains listed below, sequenced in a study of blood T cell repertoires in COVID-19. Assay used: immunoSEQ multiplex PCR; TCRdb lists only in-frame clones, some missing. The profile shows around 63,000 clones, 88% of them singletons. Sequencing was done on a sample of peripheral blood. The receptor set was obtained from a woman aged 55-70 years with acute or convalescent COVID-19.

The V call is TRBV6-6, the J call TRBJ2-5, with D perhaps matching TRBD1 (6 bases). Trimming removed 0 bases from V and 2 bases from J, with 10 bases in between. Per the germline V gene, CDR1 is MNHNY and CDR2 is SVGAGI (reference sequence). The CDR3 consists of 15 residues. CDR3 loop: CASSYSTGPQETQYF. In DNA form, the CDR3 reads TGTGCCAGCAGTTACTCGACAGGACCTCAAGAGACCCAGTACTTC.

The gene calls are TRBV14 and TRBJ1-2; D is possibly TRBD1 (6 bases). The CDR3 covers 13 residues. V was shortened by 5 bases and J by 8 bases, with 15 bases between the two germline ends. Germline values: CDR1 SGHDN, CDR2 FVKESK. The CDR3, as DNA: TGTGCCAGCAGCTTCGATAACAGGGCGGGCTACACCTTC. It yields the protein CASSFDNRAGYTF. Full variable domain (remainder filled in from reference TRBV14 and TRBJ1-2): EAGVTQFPSHSVIEKGQTVTLRCDPISGHDNLYWYRRVMGKEIKFLLHFVKESKQDESGMPNNRFLAERTGGTYSTLKVQPAELEDSGVYFCASSFDNRAGYTFGSGTRLTVV.

V gene TRBV18 combines with J gene TRBJ2-5; the match to TRBD2 covers 7 bases. Unmatched junction bases numbered 11, after V lost 3 bases and J lost 4 bases. The CDR3 sequence is 16 residues long. CDR1 KGHSH and CDR2 LQKENI come from the germline V gene. CDR3 in amino acids: CASSPGSQGGRETQYF. The CDR3, as DNA: TGTGCCAGCTCACCGGGATCCCAGGGCGGGAGAGAGACCCAGTACTTC.

The chain joins TRBV28 to TRBJ1-6; 11 bases fit TRBD1. CDR1 is MDHEN, CDR2 SYDVKM, per germline. J lost 7 bases, V lost 0 bases, and 5 bases had no gene match. The CDR3 loop spans 17 amino acids. The CDR3 loop reads CASSLWEGTGGNSPLHF. The CDR3 DNA follows: TGTGCCAGCAGTTTATGGGAGGGGACAGGGGGAAATTCACCCCTCCACTTT.

The chain has TRBV2 and TRBJ2-5; D may be TRBD2 (5 bases). The V gene's germline CDR1 is SNHLY and CDR2 FYNNEI. This CDR3 spans 14 amino acids. V was pared by 8 bases and J by 5 bases, with 18 bases between. Here the CDR3 DNA reads TGTGCCAGCTCCCCCCCGGGGTTTGGGGAGACCCAGTACTTC. This translates into CASSPPGFGETQYF.

The chain employs TRBV24-1 and TRBJ2-3, with 10 nucleotides matching TRBD2. Germline V gene sequence: CDR1 KGHDR, CDR2 SFDVKD. The CDR3 loop spans 14 amino acids. V lost 8 bases to trimming and J lost 4 bases; unmatched junction nucleotides: 5. CDR3: CATMSSGSADTQYF. In DNA, the CDR3 is TGTGCCACCATGTCTAGCGGGAGCGCAGATACGCAGTATTTT.

V and J are TRBV27 and TRBJ1-6; D is perhaps TRBD1 (5 bases). V was trimmed by 2 bases and J by 7 bases, leaving 9 bases between them. CDR3 size: 14 residues. Germline CDR1 is MNHEY and CDR2 is SMNVEV (reference sequence). The CDR3 nucleotides read TGTGCCAGCAGTTTACAGGGAATGAATTCACCCCTCCACTTT. As protein: CASSLQGMNSPLHF.

By its share, this clone is medium-sized (0.01 to 0.1%). This chain links TRBV24-1 with TRBJ2-3, with D unresolved. This CDR3 has 14 amino acids. Trimming stripped 1 base from V and 1 base from J, with 5 bases between. CDR1 is KGHDR and CDR2 is SFDVKD in the germline V gene. The CDR3 region is CATSDLSGTDTQYF. The DNA of the CDR3 is TGTGCCACCAGTGATTTATCCGGCACAGATACGCAGTATTTT.

J is TRBJ1-3 and V is TRBV28; D perhaps matches TRBD1 (5 bases). This CDR3 is built from 12 residues. The V end was cut by 5 bases, the J end by 8 bases, with 10 bases between. Germline V CDR1 and CDR2: MDHEN, SYDVKM. The CDR3 is CASSAGGHTIYF. DNA for the CDR3: TGTGCCAGCAGTGCGGGGGGACACACCATATATTTT.

This clone is a singleton in its sample. The V call is TRBV19, the J call TRBJ1-2, with TRBD1 matching 9 bases. After removal of 3 bases from V and 8 bases from J, the junction contained 7 bases not matched to a gene. This CDR3 has 14 amino acids. In germline, CDR1 is LNHDA, CDR2 SQIVND (reference sequence). CDR3 protein: CASSIEQGATGYTF. DNA of the CDR3: TGTGCCAGTAGTATTGAACAGGGGGCGACGGGCTACACCTTC.

V usage is TRBV7-3 and J usage is TRBJ2-2, with 8 positions matching TRBD2. CDR3 size: 15 residues. CDR1 is SGHTA and CDR2 is FQGTGA in the germline V gene. V shed 3 bases, J shed 5 bases, and the junction held 5 bases outside the gene matches. CDR3 bases: TGTGCCAGCAGCTTGGCGGGAGGTTCAACCGGGGAGCTGTTTTTT. It specifies CASSLAGGSTGELFF.

The rearrangement links TRBV7-2 to TRBJ1-4; D is unclear. Trimming took 5 bases from V and 0 from J, leaving 13 bases between them. This CDR3 has 16 amino acids. Germline loops: CDR1 SGHTA, CDR2 FQGNSA. Here the CDR3 reads CASSIGPGTTNEKLFF. CDR3 coding DNA: TGTGCCAGCAGCATTGGACCCGGGACAACTAATGAAAAACTGTTTTTT.

This chain links TRBV3-1 (or the pseudogene TRBV3-2) with TRBJ1-3; 8 bases map to TRBD1. This CDR3 spans 15 amino acids. CDR1 and CDR2 from the germline V gene are LGHDT and YNNKEL (reference sequence). V dropped 0 bases and J dropped 8; count of bases not matched to a gene: 6. This CDR3 is CASSQEGQAVDTIYF. Here the CDR3 DNA reads TGTGCCAGCAGCCAAGAGGGACAGGCCGTGGACACCATATATTTT.

CDR3 protein: CARRRGQKLFF. Written as DNA, the CDR3 is TGTGCCAGACGGCGGGGACAAAAACTGTTTTTT. The chain employs TRBV6-5 and TRBJ1-4; D might be TRBD1 (5 bases). Germline V lookup: CDR1 MNHEY, CDR2 SVGAGI. Trimming left V 9 bases short and J 9 bases short, with 11 bases between. The CDR3 runs 11 residues.

The CDR3 loop reads CASSLEGSGGTGELFF. The CDR3 DNA follows: TGTGCCAGCAGCTTAGAAGGGTCGGGGGGCACCGGGGAGCTGTTTTTT. The genes are TRBV7-6 and TRBJ2-2; 7 nucleotides match TRBD2. V trimming: 1 base; J trimming: 4 bases; junction bases outside the gene matches: 6. Germline V gene lookup returns CDR1 SGHVS and CDR2 FNYEAQ. The CDR3 covers 16 residues.

This chain uses TRBV6-5 with TRBJ2-1; perhaps TRBD1 as D (5 bases). V lost 4 bases to trimming and J lost 10 bases, with 17 bases between them. Germline CDR1 is MNHEY and CDR2 is SVGAGI. The CDR3 consists of 14 residues. This CDR3 is CASSSRPQGDEQFF. In nucleotides, the CDR3 is TGTGCCAGCAGTTCACGCCCGCAGGGCGACGAGCAGTTCTTC.